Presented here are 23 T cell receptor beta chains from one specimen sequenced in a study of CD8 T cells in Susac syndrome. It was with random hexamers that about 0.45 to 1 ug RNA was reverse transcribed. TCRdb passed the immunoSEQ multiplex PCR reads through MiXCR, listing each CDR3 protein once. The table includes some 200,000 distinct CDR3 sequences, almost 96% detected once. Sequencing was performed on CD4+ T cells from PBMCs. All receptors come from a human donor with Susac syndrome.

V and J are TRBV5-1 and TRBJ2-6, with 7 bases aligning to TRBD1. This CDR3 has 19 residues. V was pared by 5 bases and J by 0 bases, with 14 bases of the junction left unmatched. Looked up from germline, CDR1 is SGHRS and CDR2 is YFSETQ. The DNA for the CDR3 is TGCGCCAGCAGTTCGGGAAACAGGGGATTGGGCTCTGGGGCCAACGTCCTGACTTTC. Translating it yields CASSSGNRGLGSGANVLTF.

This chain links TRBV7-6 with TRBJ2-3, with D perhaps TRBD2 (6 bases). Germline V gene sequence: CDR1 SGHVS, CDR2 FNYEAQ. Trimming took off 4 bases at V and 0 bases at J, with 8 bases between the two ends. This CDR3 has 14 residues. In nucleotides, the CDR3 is TGTGCCAGCAGCTCTAGCGCTAGCACAGATACGCAGTATTTT. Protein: CASSSSASTDTQYF.

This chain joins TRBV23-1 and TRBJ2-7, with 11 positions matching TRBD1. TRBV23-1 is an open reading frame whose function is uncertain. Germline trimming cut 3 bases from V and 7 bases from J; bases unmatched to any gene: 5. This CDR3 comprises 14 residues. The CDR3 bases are TGCGCCAGCAGTCACCCGGGACAGGGGGGTGAGCAGTACTTC. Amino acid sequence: CASSHPGQGGEQYF.

Written as DNA, the CDR3 is TGTGCCAGCAGCTTAGACGCGGGGGGGAGCACAGATACGCAGTATTTT. Translating gives CASSLDAGGSTDTQYF. V is TRBV7-9 and J is TRBJ2-3; 9 bases agree with TRBD2. The CDR3 length is 16 residues. Germline V gives CDR1 SEHNR, CDR2 FQNEAQ (reference sequence). The V segment lost 1 base and the J segment 0 bases; nucleotides outside the gene matches: 2.

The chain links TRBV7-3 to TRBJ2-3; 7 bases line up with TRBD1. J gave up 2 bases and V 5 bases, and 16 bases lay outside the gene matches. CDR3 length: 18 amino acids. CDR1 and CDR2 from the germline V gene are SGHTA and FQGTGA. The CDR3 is CASSPTLLGQPPTDTQYF. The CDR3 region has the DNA TGTGCCAGCAGCCCAACGCTATTGGGACAGCCCCCCACAGATACGCAGTATTTT. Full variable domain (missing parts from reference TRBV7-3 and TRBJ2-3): GAGVSQTPSNKVTEKGKYVELRCDPISGHTALYWYRQSLGQGPEFLIYFQGTGAADDSGLPNDRFFAVRPEGSVSTLKIQRTERGDSAVYLCASSPTLLGQPPTDTQYFGPGTRLTVL.

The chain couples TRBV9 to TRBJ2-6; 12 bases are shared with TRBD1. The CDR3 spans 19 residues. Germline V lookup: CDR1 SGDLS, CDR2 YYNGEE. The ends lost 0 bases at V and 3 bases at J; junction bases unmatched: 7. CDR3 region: CASSVEWGQGAGGANVLTF. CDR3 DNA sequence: TGTGCCAGCAGCGTAGAGTGGGGACAGGGGGCTGGTGGGGCCAACGTCCTGACTTTC.

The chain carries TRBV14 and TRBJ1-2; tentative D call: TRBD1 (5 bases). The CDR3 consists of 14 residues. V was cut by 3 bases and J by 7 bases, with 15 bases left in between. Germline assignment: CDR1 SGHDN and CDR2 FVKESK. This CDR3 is CASSHRGSNAGYTF. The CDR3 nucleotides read TGTGCCAGCAGCCACCGGGGGTCCAATGCTGGCTACACCTTC.

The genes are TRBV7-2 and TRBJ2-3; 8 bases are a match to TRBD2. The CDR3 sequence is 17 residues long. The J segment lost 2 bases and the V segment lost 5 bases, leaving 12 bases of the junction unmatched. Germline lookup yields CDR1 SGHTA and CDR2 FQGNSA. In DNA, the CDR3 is TGTGCCAGCAGCGTCCAGGGGACTAGGGGGGCCACAGATACGCAGTATTTT. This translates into CASSVQGTRGATDTQYF.

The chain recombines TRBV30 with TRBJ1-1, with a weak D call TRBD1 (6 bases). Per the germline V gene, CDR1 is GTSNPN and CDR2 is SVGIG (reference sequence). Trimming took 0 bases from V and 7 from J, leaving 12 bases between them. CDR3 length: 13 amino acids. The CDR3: CAWSVKGVDEAFF. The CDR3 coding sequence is TGTGCCTGGAGTGTCAAGGGGGTCGATGAAGCTTTCTTT.

The CDR3 protein is CASSFRGGNTEAFF. DNA of the CDR3: TGTGCCAGCAGTTTCCGTGGAGGGAACACTGAAGCTTTCTTT. The chain carries TRBV27 and TRBJ1-1, with no clear D. V was clipped by 3 bases and J by 1 base, with 9 bases between them. Germline CDR1 is MNHEY and CDR2 is SMNVEV (reference sequence). CDR3 length: 14 amino acids.

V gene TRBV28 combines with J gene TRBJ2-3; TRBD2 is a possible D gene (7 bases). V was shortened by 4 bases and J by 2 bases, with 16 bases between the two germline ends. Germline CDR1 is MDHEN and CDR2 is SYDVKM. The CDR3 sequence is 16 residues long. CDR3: CASSSRAGAITDTQYF. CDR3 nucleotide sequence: TGTGCCAGCAGTTCCCGGGCGGGGGCGATCACAGATACGCAGTATTTT.

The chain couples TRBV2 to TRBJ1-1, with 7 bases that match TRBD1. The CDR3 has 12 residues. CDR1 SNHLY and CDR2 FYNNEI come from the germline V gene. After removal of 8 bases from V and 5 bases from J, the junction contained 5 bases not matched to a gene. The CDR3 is CASVRGETEAFF. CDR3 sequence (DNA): TGTGCCAGCGTCAGGGGGGAGACTGAAGCTTTCTTT.

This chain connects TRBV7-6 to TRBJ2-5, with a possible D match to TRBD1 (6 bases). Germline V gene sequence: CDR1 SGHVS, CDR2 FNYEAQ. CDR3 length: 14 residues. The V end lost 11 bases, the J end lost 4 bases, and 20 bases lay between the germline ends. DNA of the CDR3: TGTGCCGTAGAGACCCCTAGGGGGTCAGAGACCCAGTACTTC. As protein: CAVETPRGSETQYF. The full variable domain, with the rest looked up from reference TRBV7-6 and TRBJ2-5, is GAGVSQSPRYKVTKRGQDVALRCDPISGHVSLYWYRQALGQGPEFLTYFNYEAQQDKSGLPNDRFSAERPEGSISTLTIQRTEQRDSAMYRCAVETPRGSETQYFGPGTRLLVL.

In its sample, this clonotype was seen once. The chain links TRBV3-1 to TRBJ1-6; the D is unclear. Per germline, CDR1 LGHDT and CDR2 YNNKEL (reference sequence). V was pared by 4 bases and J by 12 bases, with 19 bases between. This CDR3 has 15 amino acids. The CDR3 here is CASSPRLGEGLPLHF. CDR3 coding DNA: TGTGCCAGCAGCCCGCGACTCGGGGAAGGCTTACCCCTCCACTTT.

The CDR3 bases are TGTGCCAGCAGCCATTACCGGGACAGCCAAGAGACCCAGTACTTC. Amino acids: CASSHYRDSQETQYF. This chain joins TRBV4-2 and TRBJ2-5, with 7 bases aligning to TRBD1. In germline, CDR1 is LGHNA, CDR2 YNFKEQ. Unmatched junction bases numbered 5, after V lost 3 bases and J lost 1 base. The CDR3 consists of 15 residues.

CDR3 sequence reads: CASSEGQGIGGYTF. For the CDR3, the DNA is TGTGCCAGCAGTGAAGGACAGGGCATCGGTGGCTACACCTTC. V and J are TRBV2 and TRBJ1-2; 7 bases align to TRBD1. This CDR3 comprises 14 residues. Germline loops: CDR1 SNHLY, CDR2 FYNNEI. The junction had 6 bases not matched to a gene; V was cut back by 1 base and J by 7 bases. Full variable domain (missing parts from reference TRBV2 and TRBJ1-2): EPEVTQTPSHQVTQMGQEVILRCVPISNHLYFYWYRQILGQKVEFLVSFYNNEISEKSEIFDDQFSVERPDGSNFTLKIRSTKLEDSAMYFCASSEGQGIGGYTFGSGTRLTVV.

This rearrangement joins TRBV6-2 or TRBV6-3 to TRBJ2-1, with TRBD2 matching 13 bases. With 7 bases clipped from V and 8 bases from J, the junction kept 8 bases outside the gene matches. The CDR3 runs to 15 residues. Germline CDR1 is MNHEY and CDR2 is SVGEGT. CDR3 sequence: CASTLLAGGQHEQFF. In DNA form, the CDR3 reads TGTGCCAGCACCCTACTAGCGGGGGGGCAGCATGAGCAGTTCTTC.

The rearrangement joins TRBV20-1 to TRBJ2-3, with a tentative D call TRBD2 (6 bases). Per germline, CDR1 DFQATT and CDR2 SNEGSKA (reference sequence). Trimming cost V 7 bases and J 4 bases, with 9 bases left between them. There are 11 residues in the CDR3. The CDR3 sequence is CSGGGADTQYF. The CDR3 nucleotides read TGCAGTGGAGGAGGGGCAGATACGCAGTATTTT.

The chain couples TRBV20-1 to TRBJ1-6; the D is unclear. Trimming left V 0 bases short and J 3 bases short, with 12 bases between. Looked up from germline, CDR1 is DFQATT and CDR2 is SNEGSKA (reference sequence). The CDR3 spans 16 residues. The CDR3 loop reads CSARDPGGDYNSPLHF. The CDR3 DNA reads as TGCAGTGCTAGAGATCCGGGTGGGGACTATAATTCACCCCTCCACTTT.

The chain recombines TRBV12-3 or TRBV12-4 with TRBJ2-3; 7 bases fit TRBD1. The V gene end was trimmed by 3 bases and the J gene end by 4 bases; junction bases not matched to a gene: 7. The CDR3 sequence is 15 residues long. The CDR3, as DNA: TGTGCCAGCAGTTTGAGGACAGGCGGCGCAGATACGCAGTATTTT. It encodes CASSLRTGGADTQYF.

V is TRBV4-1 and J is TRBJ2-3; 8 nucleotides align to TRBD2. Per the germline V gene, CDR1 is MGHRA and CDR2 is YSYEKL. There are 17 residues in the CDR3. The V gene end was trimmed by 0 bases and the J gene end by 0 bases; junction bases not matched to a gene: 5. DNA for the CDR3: TGCGCCAGCAGCCAAGATCTTAGCGGGACTAGCACAGATACGCAGTATTTT. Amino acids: CASSQDLSGTSTDTQYF.

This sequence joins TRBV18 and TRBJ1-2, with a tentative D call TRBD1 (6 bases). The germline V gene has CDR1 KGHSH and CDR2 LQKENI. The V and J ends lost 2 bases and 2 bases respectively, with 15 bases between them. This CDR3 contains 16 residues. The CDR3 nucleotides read TGTGCCAGCTCACCAGCACAGGGAAAGTCCAACTATGGCTACACCTTC. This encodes CASSPAQGKSNYGYTF.

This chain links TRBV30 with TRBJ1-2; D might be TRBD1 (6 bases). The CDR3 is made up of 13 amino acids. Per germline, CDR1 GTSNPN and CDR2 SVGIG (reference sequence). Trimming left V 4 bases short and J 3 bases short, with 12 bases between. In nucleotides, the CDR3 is TGTGCCTGGAAGGGGGGGATCGACTATGGCTACACCTTC. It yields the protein CAWKGGIDYGYTF.